One sample yielded the 7 T cell receptor beta chains listed below, sequenced in a study of blood T cell repertoires in COVID-19. The method was immunoSEQ multiplex PCR; TCRdb's version includes in-frame clones alone and lacks a portion of them. The profile shows 60,000 or so clones, roughly 74% of them singletons. The sequenced sample consisted of peripheral blood. These receptor sequences come from a woman of 80 years or more with acute or convalescent COVID-19.

J is TRBJ1-1 and V is TRBV5-1; no clear D gene. The length of the CDR3 is 14 residues. The V end was cut by 4 bases, the J end by 1 base, with 11 bases between. Germline V gives CDR1 SGHRS, CDR2 YFSETQ. The DNA for the CDR3 is TGCGCCAGCAGCCCGAGAGGTACGAACACTGAAGCTTTCTTT. The encoded protein is CASSPRGTNTEAFF.

The chain joins TRBV5-1 to TRBJ1-4, with D perhaps matching TRBD1 (6 bases). This CDR3 contains 16 residues. Germline CDR1 is SGHRS and CDR2 is YFSETQ. V lost 4 bases to trimming and J lost 4 bases, with 17 bases between them. This chain's CDR3 is CASSPTGTQDNEKLFF. CDR3 bases: TGCGCCAGCAGCCCCACAGGGACGCAGGATAATGAAAAACTGTTTTTT. Variable domain in full (rest from reference TRBV5-1 and TRBJ1-4): KAGVTQTPRYLIKTRGQQVTLSCSPISGHRSVSWYQQTPGQGLQFLFEYFSETQRNKGNFPGRFSGRQFSNSRSEMNVSTLELGDSALYLCASSPTGTQDNEKLFFGSGTQLSVL.

The CDR3 DNA reads TGTGCCAGCAGCAAACTACCCCCTGGCGGGAGTTACAATGAGCAGTTCTTC. It specifies CASSKLPPGGSYNEQFF. The rearrangement joins TRBV7-6 to TRBJ2-1; 7 bases align to TRBD2. Trimming cost V 5 bases and J 4 bases; bases outside gene matches: 14. Germline loops: CDR1 SGHVS, CDR2 FNYEAQ. The CDR3 is 17 residues long.

The chain has TRBV10-3 and TRBJ1-2, with 7 bases matching TRBD1. Unmatched junction bases numbered 0, after V lost 4 bases and J lost 4 bases. CDR3 size: 12 residues. CDR1 is ENHRY, CDR2 SYGVKD, per germline. In DNA form, the CDR3 reads TGTGCCATCAGTGGGGACAGCTATGGCTACACCTTC. Translated, it gives CAISGDSYGYTF.

The rearrangement links TRBV11-2 to TRBJ2-1, with unresolved D. The CDR3 length is 14 residues. Trimming cost V 2 bases and J 2 bases, with 7 bases left between them. Per the germline V gene, CDR1 is SGHAT and CDR2 is FQNNGV. CDR3 nucleotides: TGTGCCAGCAGCTTACGGAGAGCCTACAATGAGCAGTTCTTC. It encodes CASSLRRAYNEQFF.

V and J are TRBV11-2 and TRBJ2-1, with TRBD2 matching over 11 bases. Germline CDR1 reads SGHAT; CDR2 reads FQNNGV. There are 15 residues in the CDR3. J lost 5 bases, V lost 2 bases, and 2 bases had no gene match. In DNA, the CDR3 is TGTGCCAGCAGCTTACTAGCGGGAGGTCACAATGAGCAGTTCTTC. Residues: CASSLLAGGHNEQFF.

The chain recombines TRBV19 with TRBJ1-2; 11 bases align to TRBD1. CDR1 and CDR2 (germline): LNHDA, SQIVND (reference sequence). With 6 bases clipped from V and 8 bases from J, the junction kept 5 bases outside the gene matches. The CDR3 is 13 residues long. CDR3 amino acids: CASSTGTGGGYTF. The CDR3 nucleotides are TGTGCCAGTAGCACCGGGACAGGGGGAGGCTACACCTTC. The complete variable domain, with remaining parts taken from reference TRBV19 and TRBJ1-2, reads DGGITQSPKYLFRKEGQNVTLSCEQNLNHDAMYWYRQDPGQGLRLIYYSQIVNDFQKGDIAEGYSVSREKKESFPLTVTSAQKNPTAFYLCASSTGTGGGYTFGSGTRLTVV.